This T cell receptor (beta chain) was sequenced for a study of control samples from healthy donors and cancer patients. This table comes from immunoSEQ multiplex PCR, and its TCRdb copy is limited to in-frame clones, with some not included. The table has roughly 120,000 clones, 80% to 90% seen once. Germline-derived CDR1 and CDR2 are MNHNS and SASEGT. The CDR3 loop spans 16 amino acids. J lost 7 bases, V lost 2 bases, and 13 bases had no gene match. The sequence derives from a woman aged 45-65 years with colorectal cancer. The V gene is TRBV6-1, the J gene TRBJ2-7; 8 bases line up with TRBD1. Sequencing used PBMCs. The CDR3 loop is CASSESTGGGSEEQYF. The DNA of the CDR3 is TGTGCCAGCAGTGAAAGTACAGGGGGTGGATCGGAAGAGCAGTACTTC.